The rows below give T cell receptor beta chains drawn from one sample of a study of Graves' ophthalmopathy and Graves' hyperthyroidism. TCRdb reprocessed the multiplex PCR reads with MiXCR, giving one entry per CDR3 protein. Here the sample spans roughly 410,000 distinct CDR3 sequences, 15% being singletons. What was sequenced was peripheral blood. All receptors derive from a woman between 18 and 29 years old with stable Graves' hyperthyroidism. Both conserved end residues are part of each CDR3. Each record gives: V gene, J gene, D gene, clone size, CDR3 DNA, CDR3 protein. A D gene is named only where the DNA matches it firmly. Clone size, where shown, is once, few, many, or a class for clones that have expanded.

TRBV5-1	TRBJ2-2	.	many	TGCGCCAGCGAGGAGGCCGGGGAGCTGTTTTTT	CASEEAGELFF
TRBV27	TRBJ1-1	TRBD1	many	TGTGCCAGCAGTCCGCACCAACAGGGGGTTCAGAACACTGAAGCTTTCTTT	CASSPHQQGVQNTEAFF
TRBV2	TRBJ1-1	TRBD1	.	TGTGCCAGCAGTAGACCACAGGGGGCGCGTACTGAAGCTTTCTTT	CASSRPQGARTEAFF
TRBV6-2/TRBV6-3	TRBJ2-5	TRBD2	many	TGTGCCAGCAGCAACCCCCATGTTAGCGGGAAAGAGACCCAGTACTTC	CASSNPHVSGKETQYF
TRBV13	TRBJ1-1	.	many	TGTGCCAGCAGTCGAGGGATACCCACTGAAGCTTTCTTT	CASSRGIPTEAFF
TRBV7-2	TRBJ1-1	.	many	TGTGCCAGCAACCAGGGGAACCGGAACACTGAAGCTTTCTTT	CASNQGNRNTEAFF
TRBV12-3/TRBV12-4	TRBJ2-5	.	few	TGTGCCAGCAGTTTTAGAGCGGGCCCCCAAGAGACCCAGTACTTC	CASSFRAGPQETQYF
TRBV20-1	TRBJ2-7	.	many	TGCAGTCTCCCGGGCTATGATAGCTCCTACGAGCAGTACTTC	CSLPGYDSSYEQYF
TRBV12-3/TRBV12-4	TRBJ1-6	.	many	TGTGCCAGCAGTCACCCGTGGGATTCACCCCTCCACTTT	CASSHPWDSPLHF
TRBV20-1	TRBJ1-1	.	many	TGCAGTGCTAGATGCCTCCTCGAAAACAGGGATCTCACTGAAGCTTTCTTT	CSARCLLENRDLTEAFF
TRBV27	TRBJ2-7	TRBD1	.	TGTGCCAGCAGTTTACAGTACGGGACAGCATACGAGCAGTACTTC	CASSLQYGTAYEQYF
TRBV25-1	TRBJ2-7	.	many	TGTGCCAGCAGGAGCCCAGGGCACTCCTACGAGCAGTACTTC	CASRSPGHSYEQYF
TRBV2	TRBJ2-7	TRBD1	many	TGTGCCAGCAAGAGACCGGGACAGAACTACGAGCAGTACTTC	CASKRPGQNYEQYF
TRBV6-1	TRBJ2-2	TRBD2	.	TGTGCCAGCAGCCCCATCGGGGGGATGGATACCGGGGAGCTGTTTTTT	CASSPIGGMDTGELFF
TRBV6-2/TRBV6-3	TRBJ1-5	.	many	TGTGCCAGCAGTTACTACGGGCCTGGGGGAAGGGGAGGCAATCAGCCCCAGCATTTT	CASSYYGPGGRGGNQPQHF
TRBV9	TRBJ1-6	.	many	TGTGCCAGCAGCGCGGACAGTACCAATTCACCCCTCCACTTT	CASSADSTNSPLHF
TRBV24-1	TRBJ2-2	TRBD1	few	TGTGCCACCAATTCGGGACAGGGGTTTAACATCGGGGAGCTGTTTTTT	CATNSGQGFNIGELFF
TRBV28	TRBJ2-2	TRBD2	.	TGTGCCAGCAGTTTATTTGCGGGGGTGTACAACACCGGGGAGCTGTTTTTT	CASSLFAGVYNTGELFF
TRBV29-1	TRBJ1-1	.	many	TGCAGCGTTTTAACAGGCACTGAAGCTTTCTTT	CSVLTGTEAFF
TRBV28	TRBJ1-5	.	many	TGTGCCAGCAGGCAGACAGGTGGAGGCAATCAGCCCCAGCATTTT	CASRQTGGGNQPQHF
TRBV12-3/TRBV12-4	TRBJ2-4	.	many	TGTGCCAGCGGCTCGACACTAGGGGGCATTCAGTACTTC	CASGSTLGGIQYF
TRBV6-2/TRBV6-3	TRBJ1-2	.	.	TGTGCCAGCAGTTTGTACAGGACCAACTATGGCTACACCTTC	CASSLYRTNYGYTF
TRBV30	TRBJ2-7	.	.	TGTGCCTGGTCCACTATGGACTACGAGCAGTACTTC	CAWSTMDYEQYF
TRBV19	TRBJ2-2	.	many	TGTGCCAGTTTTTCGTGGGCGGACACCGGGGAGCTGTTTTTT	CASFSWADTGELFF
TRBV4-2	TRBJ2-5	.	many	TGTGCCAGCAGCCAAGAGGAGGCTAGCGAAGGGACCCAGTACTTC	CASSQEEASEGTQYF
TRBV9	TRBJ1-1	.	many	TGTGCCAGCAGCGTAGTCTGGGGGACTGAAGCTTTCTTT	CASSVVWGTEAFF
TRBV6-2/TRBV6-3	TRBJ2-2	.	many	TGTGCCAGCAGTGCATGGGGGCGGGACGACGGGGAGCTGTTTTTT	CASSAWGRDDGELFF
TRBV6-2/TRBV6-3	TRBJ2-2	.	many	TGTGCCAGCAGTGGGGGCGACACCGAGGAGCTGTTTTTT	CASSGGDTEELFF
TRBV6-2/TRBV6-3	TRBJ2-2	TRBD2	few	TGTGCCAGCAGCCGGGGGGGCCTCTCCGGGGAGCTGTTTTTT	CASSRGGLSGELFF
TRBV2	TRBJ1-6	.	many	TGTGCCAGCAGTGAATTTCTCCAAGGGGAGTCACCCCTCCACTTT	CASSEFLQGESPLHF
TRBV7-8	TRBJ2-5	.	.	TGTGCCAGCAGACCTGGGATAGGCAAACAAGAGACCCAGTACTTC	CASRPGIGKQETQYF
TRBV12-5	TRBJ1-1	.	many	TGTGCTAGTGGGCCCCCCAGCACGTTCATGAACACTGAAGCTTTCTTT	CASGPPSTFMNTEAFF
TRBV19	TRBJ1-5	TRBD1	.	TGTGCCAGTAGTATGGCAGGGGGTCCACAGCCCCAGCATTTT	CASSMAGGPQPQHF
TRBV7-9	TRBJ1-2	.	many	TGTGCCAGCAGCCCGGCGGGTCCGATTCATGGCTACACCTTC	CASSPAGPIHGYTF
TRBV20-1	TRBJ1-5	TRBD1	many	TGCAGTGCTAGACCGGGACAGGGTTTCAATCAGCCCCAGCATTTT	CSARPGQGFNQPQHF
TRBV11-3	TRBJ1-1	.	many	TGTGCCAGCAGCTTAGTGCCAGGAGCGAACACTGAAGCTTTCTTT	CASSLVPGANTEAFF
TRBV5-6	TRBJ2-7	.	many	TGTGCCAGCAGCTTGGCGGGACTTCACGAGCAGTACTTC	CASSLAGLHEQYF
TRBV9	TRBJ2-2	TRBD2	few	TGTGCCAGCAGCGTAGTTGGGGGGGTCACCGGGGAGCTGTTTTTT	CASSVVGGVTGELFF
TRBV6-1	TRBJ2-7	.	many	TGTGCCAGCAGTGAGAGGTCCTACGAGCAGTACTTC	CASSERSYEQYF
TRBV19	TRBJ1-1	TRBD1	.	TGTGCCTGGAGTGGGGGACAGGGGGCTGACACTGAAGCTTTCTTT	CAWSGGQGADTEAFF
TRBV12-3/TRBV12-4	TRBJ1-6	.	many	TGTGCCAGCAGTTTAGCCAGGGAATCACCCCTCCACTTT	CASSLARESPLHF
TRBV11-1	TRBJ1-1	.	few	TGTGCCAGCACCACTCAGCCGGGGGCGCCGGGCACTGAAGCTTTCTTT	CASTTQPGAPGTEAFF
TRBV6-1	TRBJ1-6	.	many	TGTGCCACCGTGTATGTGACAAATTCACCCCTCCACTTT	CATVYVTNSPLHF
TRBV4-1	TRBJ2-5	.	.	TGCGCCAGCAGCCAAGATCCCTTTAGGACGGAAGAGACCCAGTACTTC	CASSQDPFRTEETQYF
TRBV19	TRBJ2-7	TRBD1	many	TGTGCCAGTAGTCCGCCGGGACAGGGTCCCTTCGGGCAGTACTTC	CASSPPGQGPFGQYF
TRBV6-2/TRBV6-3	TRBJ1-5	.	many	TGTGCCAGCAGCCCTGTCGATAGGGGGTTAGGTCAGCCCCAGCATTTT	CASSPVDRGLGQPQHF
TRBV20-1	TRBJ2-7	TRBD1	many	TGCAGTGCTAGAGGACAGGGTGGCGAGCAGTACTTC	CSARGQGGEQYF
TRBV29-1	TRBJ2-7	TRBD1	many	TGCAGCGCAGGGGGCCACAGGGAATCGGCCTACGAGCAGTACTTC	CSAGGHRESAYEQYF
TRBV25-1	TRBJ1-1	TRBD1	.	TGTGCCAGCAGCGCCATGTGGGACAGGGGGCGTAATGAAGCTTTCTTT	CASSAMWDRGRNEAFF
TRBV19	TRBJ1-5	.	.	TGTGCCAGTAGTATAGCAGACGCCGGCAATCAGCCCCAGCATTTT	CASSIADAGNQPQHF